The 23 T cell receptor beta chains reported below all come from one sample, sequenced in a study of siplizumab effects on memory and regulatory T cells. The table came from immunoSEQ multiplex PCR; TCRdb's copy has only in-frame clones and leaves some out. The sample consists of some 120,000 clones, 93% of them appearing once. Sequencing was done on a sample of non-Treg CD4+ T cells sorted from blood. All receptors come from a human donor in good health.

A note on this clone: In the same sample, other DNA sequences code for this CDR3. The V call is TRBV11-2, the J call TRBJ1-4; 7 nucleotides match TRBD1. Trimming removed 5 bases from V and 0 bases from J; junction bases left unmatched: 3. Germline V gene lookup returns CDR1 SGHAT and CDR2 FQNNGV. The CDR3 spans 15 residues. The CDR3 nucleotides read TGTGCCAGCAGCCCGACAGGGACAACTAATGAAAAACTGTTTTTT. This sequence encodes CASSPTGTTNEKLFF.

DNA for the CDR3: TGTGCCTGGAGTGTGGGGGGATCTAATGAAAAACTGTTTTTT. It specifies CAWSVGGSNEKLFF. The V call is TRBV30, the J call TRBJ1-4, with D possibly matching TRBD1 (5 bases). The germline CDR1 and CDR2 sequences are GTSNPN and SVGIG (reference sequence). Trimming took 0 bases from V and 3 from J, leaving 8 bases between them. The CDR3 covers 14 residues.

The V call is TRBV6-5, the J call TRBJ1-1; D remains ambiguous. The germline CDR1 and CDR2 sequences are MNHEY and SVGAGI. Between the trimmed V and J ends, which lost 7 bases and 11 bases, there was a span of 17 bases. This CDR3 is built from 12 residues. CDR3 DNA sequence: TGTGCCAGCACCCCCCTCCGGGGTGTGGCTTTCTTT. This codes for CASTPLRGVAFF.

The rearrangement links TRBV7-2 to TRBJ2-1, with D unresolved. The V gene lost 3 bases and the J gene lost 5 bases, with 5 bases spanning the gap. CDR1 SGHTA and CDR2 FQGNSA come from the germline V gene. The CDR3 covers 12 residues. For the CDR3, the DNA is TGTGCCAGCAGCTTTGGGAACAATGAGCAGTTCTTC. Amino acids: CASSFGNNEQFF.

CDR3 DNA: TGTGCCAGCAGCCAAGATAGGGGGGGGGCAGCGTACTCCTACAATGAGCAGTTCTTC. This encodes CASSQDRGGAAYSYNEQFF. The chain is built from TRBV4-2 and TRBJ2-1; maybe TRBD2 (7 bases). The ends were cut back, 0 bases at V and 0 bases at J, with 18 bases in the middle. The CDR3 totals 19 residues. Germline CDR1 LGHNA, CDR2 YNFKEQ.

This chain uses TRBV5-6 with TRBJ1-1; the match to TRBD1 covers 8 bases. With V trimmed by 4 bases and J by 4 bases, 6 bases remained unmatched. The CDR3 is made up of 14 amino acids. Germline assignment: CDR1 SGHDT and CDR2 YYEEEE. The CDR3 region has the DNA TGTGCCAGCAGCGCAGGGGGCTGGGGCACTGAAGCTTTCTTT. It yields the protein CASSAGGWGTEAFF.

This clone was counted once. The chain carries TRBV7-9 and TRBJ1-6; possibly TRBD1 for D (5 bases). CDR1 is SEHNR, CDR2 FQNEAQ, per germline (reference sequence). V lost 5 bases, J lost 7 bases, and 12 bases lay in between. There are 14 residues in the CDR3. The CDR3 nucleotides are TGTGCCAGCAGCGGGGGGACGGCAAATTCACCCCTCCACTTT. Translated: CASSGGTANSPLHF.

The chain is built from TRBV5-1 and TRBJ2-5; D could derive from TRBD1 or TRBD2 (5 bases each). Germline V gene data show CDR1 as SGHRS and CDR2 as YFSETQ. Trimming shortened V by 0 bases and J by 2 bases, and 5 bases separated the two germline ends. CDR3 length: 13 amino acids. The CDR3 nucleotides read TGCGCCAGCAGCTTGGGGGGGCAAGAGACCCAGTACTTC. Translated, it gives CASSLGGQETQYF.

This clone showed up just once. V is TRBV9 and J is TRBJ2-3; weak D call: TRBD2 (5 bases). Per the germline V gene, CDR1 is SGDLS and CDR2 is YYNGEE. The CDR3 is made up of 15 amino acids. The V end was cut by 0 bases, the J end by 5 bases, with 13 bases between. The chain's CDR3 is CASSVATVRGDTQYF. The DNA for the CDR3 is TGTGCCAGCAGCGTAGCTACGGTCCGGGGAGATACGCAGTATTTT.

Only one count was recorded for this clone. The genes are TRBV5-6 and TRBJ2-5; 8 bases align to TRBD1. The CDR3 loop spans 15 amino acids. Per the germline V gene, CDR1 is SGHDT and CDR2 is YYEEEE. The ends lost 9 bases at V and 2 bases at J; junction bases unmatched: 12. CDR3 nucleotides: TGTGCCACCCGGGGCAGGGGGCGCGCACAAGAGACCCAGTACTTC. Translation: CATRGRGRAQETQYF.

This clone was seen more than once but under ten times. The rearrangement links TRBV7-9 to TRBJ2-7; D possibly corresponds to TRBD2 (5 bases). Trimming removed 0 bases at V and 5 bases at J, with 17 bases between. CDR1 is SEHNR and CDR2 is FQNEAQ in the germline V gene (reference sequence). The CDR3 consists of 16 residues. CDR3 coding DNA: TGTGCCAGCAGCTTAGCGGGCAGCGGTATCTTCCACGAGCAGTACTTC. Protein: CASSLAGSGIFHEQYF.

V and J are TRBV19 and TRBJ2-7; TRBD2 is a possible D gene (6 bases). Deletions cut 5 bases from V and 0 bases from J, with 14 bases between. The CDR3 spans 15 residues. Germline lookup yields CDR1 LNHDA and CDR2 SQIVND (reference sequence). The CDR3 here is CASSRSGRASYEQYF. In nucleotides, the CDR3 is TGTGCCAGTAGTCGGAGCGGGCGCGCCTCCTACGAGCAGTACTTC.

The rearrangement links TRBV10-1 to TRBJ2-7, with 8 nucleotides matching TRBD1. Losses at the gene ends were 0 bases for V and 9 bases for J; bases not matched to a gene: 13. The CDR3 contains 16 residues. The germline CDR1 and CDR2 sequences are WNHNN and SYGVQD (reference sequence). This CDR3 is CASSESVGTGPRRQYF. For the CDR3, the DNA is TGCGCCAGCAGTGAGTCGGTTGGGACAGGCCCTCGTCGGCAGTACTTC.

V is TRBV25-1 and J is TRBJ1-2, with 10 bases identical to TRBD1. Trimming took 4 bases from V and 3 from J; bases not matched to a gene: 2. This CDR3 region has 14 residues. From germline, CDR1 is MGHDK and CDR2 SYGVNS. DNA for the CDR3: TGTGCCAGCAGTGCCGGGACAGGGGACTATGGCTACACCTTC. Protein product: CASSAGTGDYGYTF.

The chain joins TRBV18 to TRBJ1-4; possible D gene TRBD1, 6 bases. V shed 3 bases and J shed 4 bases, with 15 bases lying between them. CDR1 and CDR2 (germline): KGHSH, LQKENI. This CDR3 is 16 amino acids long. CDR3 sequence reads: CASSPARGRGNEKLFF. The CDR3 DNA follows: TGTGCCAGCTCACCGGCCAGGGGAAGGGGTAATGAAAAACTGTTTTTT.

Only a few counts were recorded for this clone. Other DNA sequences in the sample encode the same CDR3. This chain connects TRBV7-2 to TRBJ2-1; D unclear. The CDR3 has 11 residues. Germline CDR1 reads SGHTA; CDR2 reads FQGNSA. V lost 5 bases, J lost 4 bases, and 3 bases lay in between. Here the CDR3 DNA reads TGTGCCAGCAGCGGATACAATGAGCAGTTCTTC. Its protein is CASSGYNEQFF.

This chain links TRBV18 with TRBJ2-1; TRBD2 matches at 8 bases. The V segment lost 3 bases and the J segment 5 bases; nucleotides outside the gene matches: 6. Looked up from germline, CDR1 is KGHSH and CDR2 is LQKENI. This CDR3 contains 15 residues. CDR3 loop: CASSPGAGVHNEQFF. CDR3 DNA sequence: TGTGCCAGCTCACCCGGAGCGGGGGTGCACAATGAGCAGTTCTTC.

In its sample, this clone was seen a few times. The chain joins TRBV7-2 to TRBJ2-2; no reliable D call. V was clipped by 2 bases and J by 0 bases, with 7 bases between them. The germline V gene encodes CDR1 SGHTA and CDR2 FQGNSA. CDR3 length: 15 residues. CDR3 residues: CASSLLGTNTGELFF. The CDR3 DNA sequence: TGTGCCAGCAGCTTACTCGGCACGAACACCGGGGAGCTGTTTTTT.

This rearrangement joins TRBV5-1 to TRBJ2-1; 11 nucleotides align to TRBD2. With 4 bases clipped from V and 0 bases from J, the junction kept 9 bases outside the gene matches. In germline, CDR1 is SGHRS, CDR2 YFSETQ. This CDR3 comprises 18 residues. CDR3 nucleotides: TGCGCCAGCAGCCCCTCTAGCGGGGGGACGAGCTCCTACAATGAGCAGTTCTTC. Translating gives CASSPSSGGTSSYNEQFF.

The chain employs TRBV27 and TRBJ2-5; D is unresolved. V dropped 3 bases and J dropped 0 bases, with 5 bases sitting between them. Germline CDR1 and CDR2: MNHEY and SMNVEV (reference sequence). The CDR3 spans 13 residues. The CDR3 is CASSLRYQETQYF. In DNA form, the CDR3 reads TGTGCCAGCAGTTTGCGGTACCAAGAGACCCAGTACTTC.

The DNA for the CDR3 is TGTGCCAGCAGTCCAATCGTCGAGGGGGTACGTACATACAATGAGCAGTTCTTC. Protein sequence: CASSPIVEGVRTYNEQFF. V and J are TRBV27 and TRBJ2-1; a possible D gene is TRBD1 (6 bases). Germline V lookup: CDR1 MNHEY, CDR2 SMNVEV (reference sequence). Trimming cost V 5 bases and J 4 bases, with 24 bases left between them. The CDR3 covers 18 residues.

The gene calls are TRBV6-1 and TRBJ1-2; unclear D gene. Per the germline V gene, CDR1 is MNHNS and CDR2 is SASEGT. The CDR3 length is 16 residues. The ends were cut back, 1 base at V and 1 base at J, with 13 bases in the middle. In DNA, the CDR3 is TGTGCCAGCAGTGAAGGAGGAGGGCAGAGTAACTATGGCTACACCTTC. It yields the protein CASSEGGGQSNYGYTF.

This clone was detected a few times. This chain connects TRBV12-2 to TRBJ1-5. TRBV12-2 corresponds to a pseudogene. The CDR3 extends over 15 amino acids. The CDR3 nucleotides read TGTGCAAGTCGCTTAGCGCTGGGGTTTTGGCAGCCCCAGCATTTT. This encodes CASRLALGFWQPQHF.